Below, 29 T cell receptor beta chains from the same sample are listed, as sequenced in a study of cytomegalovirus exposure and HLA in healthy donors. Clones were read by immunoSEQ multiplex PCR, and TCRdb kept only the in-frame ones, dropping some. The table includes roughly 250,000 clones, approximately 87% detected once. Sequencing used PBMCs. These receptors originate from a man younger than 35 in good health and CMV-seronegative.

This clone was detected once. This sequence joins TRBV19 and TRBJ1-6; 9 positions agree with TRBD1. The V gene end was trimmed by 7 bases and the J gene end by 10 bases; junction bases not matched to a gene: 8. The CDR3 extends over 14 amino acids. From germline, CDR1 is LNHDA and CDR2 SQIVND (reference sequence). CDR3 sequence: CASNPGQGFSPLHF. The CDR3 DNA is TGTGCCAGTAATCCGGGACAGGGTTTCTCACCCCTCCACTTT.

The V call is TRBV29-1, the J call TRBJ2-2; 10 bases match TRBD2. CDR1 and CDR2 (germline): SQVTM, ANQGSEA. The CDR3 runs 15 residues. The J segment lost 2 bases and the V segment lost 7 bases, leaving 7 bases of the junction unmatched. The CDR3 DNA reads as TGCAGCGGCATCCTAGCGGGGGACAACACCGGGGAGCTGTTTTTT. It is translated as CSGILAGDNTGELFF.

The chain links TRBV14 to TRBJ2-7; tentatively, D is TRBD1 (6 bases). The CDR3 spans 14 residues. Germline loops: CDR1 SGHDN, CDR2 FVKESK. Trimming shortened V by 3 bases and J by 3 bases, and 12 bases separated the two germline ends. CDR3 amino acids: CASSQMDRGYEQYF. In DNA form, the CDR3 reads TGTGCCAGCAGCCAGATGGACAGAGGCTACGAGCAGTACTTC. Drawing the rest from reference TRBV14 and TRBJ2-7, the complete variable domain is EAGVTQFPSHSVIEKGQTVTLRCDPISGHDNLYWYRRVMGKEIKFLLHFVKESKQDESGMPNNRFLAERTGGTYSTLKVQPAELEDSGVYFCASSQMDRGYEQYFGPGTRLTVT.

The chain employs TRBV6-4 and TRBJ2-1; 7 bases are shared with TRBD2. Germline CDR1 is MRHNA and CDR2 is SNTAGT. This CDR3 has 15 residues. J lost 7 bases, V lost 5 bases, and 11 bases had no gene match. The CDR3 reads CASSFRLAEGNEQFF. As DNA, the CDR3 is TGTGCCAGCAGTTTCCGACTAGCCGAGGGGAATGAGCAGTTCTTC.

The chain joins TRBV28 to TRBJ2-1, with D tentatively TRBD1 (7 bases). The germline V and J ends were trimmed by 8 bases and 5 bases, with 16 bases remaining between them. The germline V gene encodes CDR1 MDHEN and CDR2 SYDVKM. The CDR3 runs to 14 residues. Here the CDR3 reads CASVGGQPNNEQFF. The DNA of the CDR3 is TGTGCCAGCGTCGGGGGACAGCCAAACAATGAGCAGTTCTTC.

This rearrangement joins TRBV7-2 to TRBJ2-1; 10 bases fit TRBD2. Unmatched junction bases numbered 3, after V lost 1 base and J lost 9 bases. The CDR3 runs 14 residues. Germline CDR1 reads SGHTA; CDR2 reads FQGNSA. DNA for the CDR3: TGTGCCAGCAGCTTAGATAGGACTAGCGGTGAGCAGTTCTTC. This gives the protein CASSLDRTSGEQFF. The variable domain in full, completed from reference TRBV7-2 and TRBJ2-1, reads GAGVSQSPSNKVTEKGKDVELRCDPISGHTALYWYRQSLGQGLEFLIYFQGNSAPDKSGLPSDRFSAERTGGSVSTLTIQRTQQEDSAVYLCASSLDRTSGEQFFGPGTRLTVL.

This clone occurred once. The J gene is TRBJ2-5, the V gene TRBV2; 11 bases line up with TRBD2. The V segment lost 3 bases and the J segment 5 bases; nucleotides outside the gene matches: 2. Germline-derived CDR1 and CDR2 are SNHLY and FYNNEI. The CDR3 consists of 14 residues. CDR3 nucleotides: TGTGCCAGCAGTGACGCTAGCGGGGGGGAGACCCAGTACTTC. Translating gives CASSDASGGETQYF.

This sequence joins TRBV6-5 and TRBJ1-2; 7 nucleotides agree with TRBD1. V was clipped by 2 bases and J by 3 bases; unmatched bases: 0. Germline CDR1 reads MNHEY; CDR2 reads SVGAGI. This CDR3 is built from 13 residues. CDR3 sequence reads: CASSYGTDYGYTF. In DNA form, the CDR3 reads TGTGCCAGCAGTTACGGGACAGACTATGGCTACACCTTC.

The chain recombines TRBV5-1 with TRBJ1-1; D may be TRBD1 (5 bases). Germline loops: CDR1 SGHRS, CDR2 YFSETQ. The CDR3 extends over 14 amino acids. V lost 0 bases to trimming and J lost 3 bases, with 9 bases between them. The DNA of the CDR3 is TGCGCCAGCAGCTTGGGGGGCTTTGACACTGAAGCTTTCTTT. This translates into CASSLGGFDTEAFF.

This rearrangement joins TRBV9 to TRBJ2-2; the D gene is possibly TRBD1 (5 bases). The length of the CDR3 is 16 residues. Trimming took off 5 bases at V and 4 bases at J, with 18 bases between the two ends. Germline CDR1 and CDR2: SGDLS and YYNGEE. CDR3 protein: CASSEWAGSTTGELFF. CDR3 coding DNA: TGTGCCAGCAGTGAATGGGCAGGGTCGACCACCGGGGAGCTGTTTTTT.

This chain uses TRBV30 with TRBJ2-7, with D perhaps matching TRBD1 (6 bases). This CDR3 contains 14 residues. CDR1 is GTSNPN and CDR2 is SVGIG in the germline V gene (reference sequence). Deletions cut 5 bases from V and 6 bases from J, with 20 bases between. The chain's CDR3 is CAWSSLRVGGEQYF. CDR3 DNA: TGTGCCTGGTCTTCCCTCAGGGTAGGGGGCGAGCAGTACTTC.

The chain is built from TRBV10-1 and TRBJ1-5, with a possible D match to TRBD1 (6 bases). The CDR3 totals 13 residues. Trimming took 5 bases from V and 5 from J, leaving 10 bases between them. The germline V gene encodes CDR1 WNHNN and CDR2 SYGVQD (reference sequence). CDR3 sequence reads: CASSPNRDQPQHF. The CDR3 DNA reads TGCGCCAGCAGTCCCAACAGGGATCAGCCCCAGCATTTT.

The rearrangement joins TRBV9 to TRBJ2-5; no firm D call. Per the germline V gene, CDR1 is SGDLS and CDR2 is YYNGEE. The CDR3 has 13 residues. Between the trimmed V and J ends, which lost 0 bases and 5 bases, there was a span of 8 bases. CDR3 bases: TGTGCCAGCAGCGTAGCCGAACTGGAGACCCAGTACTTC. This sequence encodes CASSVAELETQYF.

The chain recombines TRBV29-1 with TRBJ1-1, with 9 nucleotides matching TRBD1. CDR1 is SQVTM, CDR2 ANQGSEA, per germline. This CDR3 contains 15 residues. V lost 7 bases and J lost 1; bases outside the gene matches: 10. CDR3 bases: TGCAGCGCTTCTGACAGGGGGTTAGGGAACACTGAAGCTTTCTTT. It translates to CSASDRGLGNTEAFF.

This clone was detected once. J is TRBJ1-2 and V is TRBV7-2; D not certain. The ends were cut back, 3 bases at V and 8 bases at J, with 16 bases in the middle. The CDR3 has 14 amino acids. CDR1 and CDR2 from the germline V gene are SGHTA and FQGNSA. CDR3 sequence: CASSLFHPPNGYTF. The DNA of the CDR3 is TGTGCCAGCAGCTTGTTCCACCCCCCTAACGGCTACACCTTC.

The rearrangement links TRBV28 to TRBJ2-7; possibly TRBD1 for D (6 bases). Germline assignment: CDR1 MDHEN and CDR2 SYDVKM. Trimming stripped 8 bases from V and 2 bases from J, with 13 bases between. CDR3 length: 13 amino acids. For the CDR3, the DNA is TGTGCCAGCCGGACCGGGACAACCTACGAGCAGTACTTC. This codes for CASRTGTTYEQYF.

This clone occurred a few times. The chain recombines TRBV28 with TRBJ2-3; 9 bases map to TRBD2. Looked up from germline, CDR1 is MDHEN and CDR2 is SYDVKM. V lost 6 bases to trimming and J lost 1 base; unmatched junction nucleotides: 5. This CDR3 is built from 15 residues. The CDR3: CASRKPSGGTDTQYF. The CDR3 DNA sequence: TGTGCCAGCAGGAAACCTAGCGGGGGCACAGATACGCAGTATTTT.

The chain carries TRBV30 and TRBJ2-1, with 7 bases identical to TRBD2. Per germline, CDR1 GTSNPN and CDR2 SVGIG (reference sequence). The CDR3 spans 13 residues. Unmatched junction bases numbered 3, after V lost 2 bases and J lost 5 bases. The CDR3 spells CAWSRTRNNEQFF. Written as DNA, the CDR3 is TGTGCCTGGAGTCGGACTAGAAACAATGAGCAGTTCTTC.

The V gene is TRBV5-5, the J gene TRBJ1-6; D gene unclear. Germline lookup yields CDR1 SGHKS and CDR2 YYEKEE (reference sequence). The V end lost 2 bases, the J end lost 1 base, and 4 bases lay between the germline ends. The CDR3 is made up of 14 amino acids. The CDR3 DNA reads as TGTGCCAGCAGCTTTTCATCCTATAATTCACCCCTCCACTTT. This translates into CASSFSSYNSPLHF.

The chain combines TRBV5-8 with TRBJ2-1, with D possibly matching TRBD1 (6 bases). There are 15 residues in the CDR3. V was cut by 0 bases and J by 4 bases, with 11 bases left in between. Germline-derived CDR1 and CDR2 are SGHTS and YDEGEE. CDR3 bases: TGTGCCAGCAGCTTGGGGGGGCGGGCTTACAATGAGCAGTTCTTC. This translates into CASSLGGRAYNEQFF.

V usage is TRBV18 and J usage is TRBJ2-7; the D gene is possibly TRBD1 (6 bases). The CDR3 runs to 12 residues. Germline V gene lookup returns CDR1 KGHSH and CDR2 LQKENI. Trimming pared 4 bases from V and 12 bases from J, leaving 16 bases between. Written as DNA, the CDR3 is TGTGCCAGCTCACGAGCCACAGGGTGGCCGTACTTC. This translates into CASSRATGWPYF. Drawing the rest from reference TRBV18 and TRBJ2-7, the complete variable domain is NAGVMQNPRHLVRRRGQEARLRCSPMKGHSHVYWYRQLPEEGLKFMVYLQKENIIDESGMPKERFSAEFPKEGPSILRIQQVVRGDSAAYFCASSRATGWPYFGPGTRLTVT.

The chain uses TRBV6-5 and TRBJ2-7; 8 nucleotides align to TRBD2. Germline V lookup: CDR1 MNHEY, CDR2 SVGAGI. The trim removed 0 bases at V and 2 bases at J, leaving 0 bases unmatched. CDR3 length: 14 residues. DNA of the CDR3: TGTGCCAGCAGTTACTCGGGACTAGCCTACGAGCAGTACTTC. Protein: CASSYSGLAYEQYF.

The chain uses TRBV2 and TRBJ1-1; weak D call: TRBD1 (5 bases). Germline CDR1 reads SNHLY; CDR2 reads FYNNEI. The V and J ends lost 2 bases and 0 bases respectively, with 10 bases between them. This CDR3 spans 15 amino acids. In DNA, the CDR3 is TGTGCCAGCAGTGAACAGGGAATCATGAACACTGAAGCTTTCTTT. This translates into CASSEQGIMNTEAFF.

The J gene is TRBJ1-6, the V gene TRBV28; D gene unclear. Deletions cut 6 bases from V and 10 bases from J, with 7 bases between. Germline CDR1 is MDHEN and CDR2 is SYDVKM. The CDR3 length is 11 residues. CDR3 sequence: CASRAGSPLHF. As DNA, the CDR3 is TGTGCCAGCAGGGCGGGGTCACCCCTCCACTTT.

This sequence joins TRBV9 and TRBJ2-5; D unresolved. The CDR3 sequence is 14 residues long. Germline V lookup: CDR1 SGDLS, CDR2 YYNGEE. The V end lost 0 bases, the J end lost 5 bases, and 11 bases lay between the germline ends. The CDR3 is CASSVGQVMETQYF. CDR3 nucleotide sequence: TGTGCCAGCAGCGTAGGACAAGTAATGGAGACCCAGTACTTC.

The chain links TRBV7-8 to TRBJ2-7; D is possibly TRBD2 (5 bases). The V end lost 2 bases, the J end lost 4 bases, and 12 bases lay between the germline ends. The CDR3 has 14 residues. The germline CDR1 and CDR2 sequences are SGHVS and FQNEAQ. The CDR3 DNA sequence: TGTGCCAGCAGCTTATTGGCTAGCAGGTACGAGCAGTACTTC. Translated, it gives CASSLLASRYEQYF.

The genes are TRBV30 and TRBJ2-1; weak D call: TRBD2 (6 bases). The CDR3 has 13 residues. Trimming took off 5 bases at V and 0 bases at J, with 8 bases between the two ends. The germline CDR1 and CDR2 sequences are GTSNPN and SVGIG (reference sequence). CDR3 nucleotide sequence: TGTGCCTGGGCGGGGAGCTCCTACAATGAGCAGTTCTTC. This codes for CAWAGSSYNEQFF.

The rearrangement joins TRBV2 to TRBJ2-1; D remains unclear. Germline V gene data show CDR1 as SNHLY and CDR2 as FYNNEI. This CDR3 region has 10 residues. Trimming left V 7 bases short and J 6 bases short, with 4 bases between. The CDR3 loop reads CASKSNEQFF. CDR3 DNA sequence: TGTGCCAGCAAGAGCAATGAGCAGTTCTTC.

The V gene is TRBV6-6, the J gene TRBJ2-3; TRBD2 matches at 9 bases. The trim removed 4 bases at V and 5 bases at J, leaving 4 bases unmatched. From germline, CDR1 is MNHNY and CDR2 SVGAGI (reference sequence). There are 14 residues in the CDR3. CDR3 coding DNA: TGTGCCAGCAGTTTTAGCGGGAGTGGAGATACGCAGTATTTT. As protein: CASSFSGSGDTQYF.